This entry concerns a single TCR beta chain. It lacks a known antigen. Nothing much larger sits one base from this clone, and base qualities are not available. The time point label on this specimen signifies: pre-treatment baseline. Blood samples were collected before treatment (T0) and at week 3 (W3), after the first cycle of checkpoint blockade. Except for two patients with rapid clinical progression, response was assessed 12 weeks after the first infusion by RECIST 1.1; disease control meant complete response, partial response or stable disease. Patients were not eligible if they had prior systemic cancer treatment, concomitant immunosuppressant therapy or synchronous other active malignancies. Bulk PBMC and plasma cell-free DNA were both sequenced for TCR beta so that circulating cells and T cell turnover could be tracked. PBMC were isolated from blood with Lymphoprep and SepMate tubes, followed by red cell lysis. DNA from PBMC and sorted T cell subsets was extracted with QIAamp DNA Blood Mini kits.

This specimen belongs to a study of blood T cell dynamics during melanoma immunotherapy (dated by TCRdb to 2020 to 2021). Context from the whole study: All patients had metastatic melanoma and were given first-line pembrolizumab or nivolumab plus ipilimumab as standard of care in the United Kingdom. Peripheral T cell receptor repertoires of metastatic melanoma patients were profiled before and after one cycle of checkpoint inhibitor therapy to find early correlates of response. The training cohort was made up of consecutive patients, while a further independent group of patients from the same centre was pooled to form an external validation set. What the study reported, not specific to this receptor: Whether the T cell clones driving repertoire changes were melanoma-specific or reflected general immune activation could not be determined in the study. Unlike progressors, patients who went on to achieve disease control showed a bifurcated reorganization of the PBMC repertoire at W3, with either increased clonality or increased diversity. The relatively small sample size was acknowledged as something that could potentially limit how far the results can be generalized.

Every bulk PBMC sample had a fixed 350 ng of DNA loaded. TCR beta CDR3 sequences were amplified from genomic DNA with the immunoSEQ TCRb Assay kit following manufacturer instructions. The KAPA Library Quantification Kit for Illumina platforms was used to quantify the pooled libraries by qPCR. Pooled libraries were sequenced on an Illumina NextSeq 500, clustered at roughly 0.55-1.1 pM. On the study's bioinformatics: TCR data were analyzed using immunoSEQ ANALYZER and the R LymphoSeq package. A rearrangement efficiency score was calculated as productive divided by the sum of productive and non-productive CDR3 sequences. Clonality was assessed using the Gini coefficient and diversity using the Renyi index at alpha=1, with pairwise comparisons between timepoints within each patient. In LymphoSeq, clonal relatedness was computed using an edit distance of 3, and repertoire similarity was computed using the Bhattacharyya coefficient. To classify response, a linear discriminant analysis based on week-3 changes in clonality and diversity was built using the R MASS and caret packages. The table was pulled from immuneACCESS by TCRdb, which kept in-frame rearrangements only. Such tables lose some clones; where checked, under half of the loss comes from unresolved V genes, and the rest has no known cause. The DNA was the basis for D and trimming; V, J and clone size are from that table. The table for this sample lists 6,000 or so clones; approximately 88% of them were counted only once. The ten largest clonotypes hold around 1.9% of the sample.

A distance of 8 bases separates the germline ends of V and J, which lose 5 bases and 0 bases respectively. The CDR3 runs 15 amino acids, cysteine and phenylalanine included. The entry retains the CDR3 DNA only, 45 bases that are in frame from base 1. CDR1 and CDR2, per the germline V gene, are SGHTA and FQGNSA. This specimen was blood, taken from a patient treated with checkpoint blockade. Rearrangement joined TRBV7-2 to TRBJ2-6; no D gene call is confident. The source is a human donor with melanoma. For the CDR3, the sequence is CASSPRRSGANVLTF. The bases read TGTGCCAGCAGCCCACGGCGCTCTGGGGCCAACGTCCTGACTTTC.